This record covers a single T cell receptor (beta chain). What antigen it recognizes has not been identified. Qualities for individual bases were not recorded, and no much larger clone is one base off. Uninvolved adjacent lung was obtained at least 2 cm from the tumor margin, and the absence of atypia was confirmed by two independent pathologists. At diagnosis, peripheral blood, uninvolved tumor-adjacent lung and tumor were collected and were preserved as a mix of fresh-frozen and FFPE material. The data were obtained in a study of T cells in localized non-small cell lung cancer (dated by TCRdb to 2020 to 2022). For the wider study: The study examined T cell repertoires in under 300 patients with early-stage NSCLC and compared tumors with uninvolved tumor-adjacent lungs. A mean age of approximately 70 years was recorded for the NSCLC patients, of whom under 150 were male and 95 to 110 were female. The cohort was made up of 236 treatment-naive NSCLC patients whose localized lung tumors had been resected. Summary of the overall study and its limitations: Higher T cell density in blood was associated with longer overall survival, whereas higher clonality in adjacent lung was associated with shorter survival. Uninvolved tumor-adjacent lung showed the highest T cell clonality, higher than tumor, which suggests more focused antigenic responses in the uninvolved tumor-adjacent lung. A median of approximately 50 of the top 100 tumor clones turned up in the paired uninvolved adjacent lung, and about 28 of those clones also ranked among the top 100 of that same adjacent lung. Since the design was exploratory, TCR variables were selected using unadjusted p-values with no false-discovery rate correction. Multi-region tumor sequencing was not performed, so intratumor heterogeneity could not be excluded.

TCR beta CDR3 regions were sequenced from DNA using the immunoSEQ Assay. The published analysis was carried out like this. To compute T cell density, TCR beta template counts were normalized to usable DNA, which was estimated by amplifying housekeeping genes. Richness was estimated with the preseqR package, extrapolating to 400,000 templates for PBMC samples and 120,000 templates for tissue samples. Clonality was defined as one minus Pielou's evenness. Differential abundance testing on productive amino-acid clonotypes, with a minimum total count of 5 and an alpha of 0.1, was used to identify tissue-enriched TCRs. Repertoire overlap between compartments was quantified with the Jaccard Index and Morisita Overlap Index. GLIPH grouped TCR beta CDR3s together with public tetramer-defined viral CDR3s, and a viral motif had to include at least three viral sequences and also show V-gene enrichment. The table was pulled from immuneACCESS by TCRdb, which kept in-frame rearrangements only. Such tables lose some clones; where checked, under half of the loss comes from unresolved V genes, and the rest has no known cause. V and J calls and clone size are given by that table; D and trimming were obtained from the DNA. Counted in this sample were 1,300 to 1,500 clones; roughly 25% of them appeared once. Approximately 14% of the sample is in the top ten clones.

Reading the germline V gene (reference sequence) gives CDR1 LNHNV and CDR2 YYDKDF. Trimming costs V 10 bases and J 0 bases, and their ends lie 16 bases apart. The CDR3 runs 16 amino acids, cysteine and phenylalanine included. Just CDR3 DNA is preserved here, 48 bases in frame from base 1. This receptor was taken from a woman between 18 and 50 years old with stage III lung adenocarcinoma. The sequence is built from TRBV15 and TRBJ2-6, with a tentative D gene TRBD2 over 6 matching bases. This specimen consisted of normal lung tissue next to the tumor, obtained before any cancer treatment. The base sequence is TGTGCCATCTCTCCGGGTAGCGGCTCTGGGGCCAACGTCCTGACTTTC. It is translated as CAISPGSGSGANVLTF.